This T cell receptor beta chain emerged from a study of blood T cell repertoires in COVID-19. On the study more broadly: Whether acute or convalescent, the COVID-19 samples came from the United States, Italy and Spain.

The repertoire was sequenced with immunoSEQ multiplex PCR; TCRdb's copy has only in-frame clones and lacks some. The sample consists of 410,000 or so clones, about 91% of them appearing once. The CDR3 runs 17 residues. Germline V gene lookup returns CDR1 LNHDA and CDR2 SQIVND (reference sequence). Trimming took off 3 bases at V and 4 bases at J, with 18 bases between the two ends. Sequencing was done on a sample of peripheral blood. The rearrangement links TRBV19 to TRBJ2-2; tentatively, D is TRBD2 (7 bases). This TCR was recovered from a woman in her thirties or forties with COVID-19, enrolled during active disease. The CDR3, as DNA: TGTGCCAGTAGTATCGACAGGCTAGCGGAGCTCACCGGGGAGCTGTTTTTT. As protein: CASSIDRLAELTGELFF.